This TCR beta chain was sequenced for a study of T cells in Graves' hyperthyroidism and ophthalmopathy (dated by TCRdb to 2018 to 2020). With respect to the entire study: A discovery cohort of about a hundred patients, roughly 40 with Graves' ophthalmopathy and over 55 with stable Graves' hyperthyroidism, was used to find distinguishing TCR V-J signatures. In addition, the study compared T-cell repertoires in thyroid tissue and in blood from over 5 Graves' hyperthyroidism patients. The paper reports TCR Vbeta CDR3 sequencing of 140 or so peripheral blood samples: 40 or so ophthalmopathy, fewer than 80 hyperthyroidism and around 17 progressor patients. The approximately 97 discovery patients were randomly divided into training and test sets at a 7:3 ratio. After sampling, hyperthyroidism patients received methimazole starting at 30 mg daily, and ophthalmopathy patients received high-dose intravenous methylprednisolone. Prospective prediction of ophthalmopathy was tested in an independent validation cohort consisting of roughly 19 hyperthyroidism patients and some 15 patients who later progressed to ophthalmopathy. On the study overall, not on this receptor specifically: In validation, progression to ophthalmopathy was predicted by the model with 70% to 71% sensitivity and around 76% specificity, a median of approximately 6.5 months before onset. Sample size was not statistically predetermined, and blinding of investigators to group allocation was not performed. Blood samples also contained most of the expanded thyroid clonotypes (frequency above 0.001), which suggests that blood repertoires may reflect thyroid immune responses. A 13 V-J signature model separated ophthalmopathy from stable hyperthyroidism, with nearly 90% sensitivity and approximately 81% specificity in cross-validation and 80%/75% in testing.

Exclusion was applied to patients with uncontrolled infections, other autoimmune diseases, pregnancy or lactation. Diagnoses relied on clinical symptoms, serum thyroxine and TRAb, thyroid ultrasound and orbital computed tomography. Total RNA was extracted using Trizol reagent, and RNA quality was assessed on an Agilent 2100 Bioanalyzer. Taken from cysteine to phenylalanine, the CDR3 has 15 residues. The kept DNA is CDR3 alone, 45 bases in frame from the first base. The V end loses 0 bases and the J end loses 3 bases, and a stretch of 8 bases separates them. Via the germline V gene (reference sequence), CDR1 is SEHNR and CDR2 FQNEAQ. TCR beta CDR3 regions were amplified from RNA transcripts. For the first round of RT-PCR on the TCR CDR3, the HTBI primer set was used together with the Qiagen OneStep RT-PCR kit. Libraries were constructed in a second round of multiplex PCR, after which size selection and purification were carried out. Paired-end sequencing of the libraries was performed with 100 bp reads on an Illumina HiSeq2000. The source study handled its data this way. SOAPnuke was used to process the raw data, with reads discarded if the reads contained adapters or uncalled bases, had a mean Phred below 15, or lacked an exact constant-primer or identifier match. High-quality paired reads were merged using COPE v1.2.5, and each unique nucleotide sequence was defined as a clonotype. MiTCR v1.1 was used to align the clonotypes against IMGT TRBV, TRBD and TRBJ reference segments. The analysis was restricted to V-J combinations with a frequency above 0.0001, which together covered 99% to 99.2% of the repertoires. The TCS score was defined as F50 (clonal expansion) divided by E x V (chaos), with BLOSUM62-based TCRdist calculated between CDR3 peptides within each V-J. Welch's t-statistics and random forest reduced roughly 540 V-J features to fewer than 15, which were used in a naive Bayes classifier (R e1071). Thyroid-blood repertoire similarity was quantified with the Morisita-Horn index. TCRdb itself trimmed the public reads at Q25 with fastp, ran MiXCR and retained productive beta chains. When rows share a CDR3 protein, they turn into one entry using the most common DNA and genes. The V and J calls, along with clone size, are taken from TCRdb and not from the paper's own processing. The sample yields about 700,000 distinct CDR3 sequences; about 45% were counted once. The ten largest clones represent approximately 6.8% of the sample.

Comments on this clonotype: No antigen is known for it. Base quality data are lacking; no much larger clone is found one base away.

The clonotype originates from an adult man with Graves' disease, either hyperthyroidism or ophthalmopathy (not recorded which). What was sequenced was peripheral blood or thyroid tissue (not recorded which). The chain was built from TRBV7-9 and TRBJ1-4; the D gene remains uncertain. The CDR3 region: CASSLAQRANEKLFF. The nucleotides are TGTGCCAGCAGCTTAGCTCAGAGGGCTAATGAAAAACTGTTTTTT. Reference TRBV7-9 and TRBJ1-4 genes cover what lies past the CDR3, so the full variable domain is DTGVSQNPRHKITKRGQNVTFRCDPISEHNRLYWYRQTLGQGPEFLTYFQNEAQLEKSRLLSDRFSAERPKGSFSTLEIQRTEQGDSAMYLCASSLAQRANEKLFFGSGTQLSVL.